These 26 T cell receptor beta chains originate from one sample sequenced in a study of breast tumors, draining lymph nodes, adjacent tissues (dated by TCRdb to 2016 to 2017). Receptor amplification or capture employed multiplex PCR. The instrument was an Illumina HiSeq 2000. The public sequencing data were trimmed at Q25 with fastp and processed into clonotypes with MiXCR by TCRdb, which kept only in-frame beta chains. Rows with a matching CDR3 protein are joined into one entry that keeps the most common DNA and genes. The sample profile shows some 130,000 distinct CDR3 sequences; just under 20% of them were found once. The ten biggest clones cover more than 3% of the sample. The axillary draining lymph nodes of breast cancer patients were the source of the lymph node samples. The sequencing input was axillary lymph node tissue. The source of these receptors is a female donor with breast cancer. Some clones in this sample may be carry-over from other donors' samples.

This clonotype has at least ten counts. This chain uses TRBV6-2 or TRBV6-3 with TRBJ1-2, with 8 bases matching TRBD1. The V gene's germline CDR1 is MNHEY and CDR2 SVGEGT. The CDR3 sequence is 15 residues long. After removal of 6 bases from V and 4 bases from J, the junction contained 10 bases not matched to a gene. This chain's CDR3 is CASRPRGTGSYGYTF. The CDR3 DNA follows: TGTGCCAGCAGACCAAGGGGGACAGGCAGCTATGGCTACACCTTC.

In this sample, this clonotype turned up many times. The gene calls are TRBV24-1 and TRBJ1-2, with 9 nucleotides matching TRBD1. This CDR3 comprises 15 residues. Germline assignment: CDR1 KGHDR and CDR2 SFDVKD. The V and J ends lost 4 bases and 4 bases, in that order; junction bases with no gene match: 6. In DNA form, the CDR3 reads TGTGCCACCAGTGACCCGGGACAGGGCGGCTATGGCTACACCTTC. It specifies CATSDPGQGGYGYTF.

The chain is built from TRBV6-4 and TRBJ1-5, with TRBD1 as a possible D gene (6 bases). The CDR3 extends over 18 amino acids. The V gene's germline CDR1 is MRHNA and CDR2 SNTAGT. The germline V and J ends were trimmed by 5 bases and 3 bases, with 23 bases remaining between them. This chain's CDR3 is CASSKVVGQGRNNQPQHF. The CDR3 DNA sequence: TGTGCCAGCAGTAAGGTAGTGGGGCAGGGGCGAAACAATCAGCCCCAGCATTTT.

This clonotype has only a few counts. This chain links TRBV6-5 with TRBJ2-6, with 7 bases matching TRBD1. V was pared by 2 bases and J by 1 base, with 8 bases of the junction left unmatched. Looked up from germline, CDR1 is MNHEY and CDR2 is SVGAGI. The CDR3 runs 18 residues. The CDR3 DNA is TGTGCCAGCAGTTACGGACAGGACCACGAGTCTGGGGCCAACGTCCTGACTTTC. The encoded protein is CASSYGQDHESGANVLTF.

This clonotype was recorded many times. This chain joins TRBV7-2 and TRBJ2-7; 9 bases line up with TRBD2. Germline V gene data show CDR1 as SGHTA and CDR2 as FQGNSA. The CDR3 has 15 residues. J gave up 6 bases and V 1 base, and 7 bases lay outside the gene matches. CDR3 in DNA: TGTGCCAGCAGCTTAGATGCGACTAGCGGTTTCGAGCAGTACTTC. Its protein product is CASSLDATSGFEQYF.

This clonotype was seen many times. The chain joins TRBV2 to TRBJ2-3; 12 bases are shared with TRBD2. Germline CDR1 is SNHLY and CDR2 is FYNNEI. The CDR3 sequence is 14 residues long. V shed 6 bases, J shed 3 bases, and the junction held 1 base outside the gene matches. The CDR3 coding sequence is TGTGCCAGCAGGACTAGCGGGGGAACAGATACGCAGTATTTT. It is translated as CASRTSGGTDTQYF.

The chain employs TRBV4-1 and TRBJ2-1, with 11 nucleotides matching TRBD2. V lost 3 bases to trimming and J lost 9 bases; unmatched junction nucleotides: 7. Per the germline V gene, CDR1 is MGHRA and CDR2 is YSYEKL. This CDR3 is built from 15 residues. The CDR3 protein is CASSQPGLADFEQFF. The DNA for the CDR3 is TGCGCCAGCAGCCAGCCGGGACTAGCGGACTTTGAGCAGTTCTTC.

This clonotype was picked up many times. The chain is built from TRBV15 and TRBJ2-5; D is tentatively TRBD1 or TRBD2 (6 bases each). The V gene lost 8 bases and the J gene lost 4 bases, with 20 bases spanning the gap. CDR3 length: 15 amino acids. Germline CDR1 is LNHNV and CDR2 is YYDKDF (reference sequence). For the CDR3, the DNA is TGTGCCACCGGGAAGAGGGGGGCTTTAGGAGAGACCCAGTACTTC. This translates into CATGKRGALGETQYF.

The chain uses TRBV28 and TRBJ2-7; 7 nucleotides match TRBD1. J gave up 2 bases and V 8 bases, and 18 bases lay outside the gene matches. The CDR3 length is 17 residues. Germline CDR1 reads MDHEN; CDR2 reads SYDVKM. The CDR3 loop is CASASPYRQGKTYEQYF. In nucleotides, the CDR3 is TGTGCCAGCGCCTCGCCTTATAGACAGGGTAAAACCTACGAGCAGTACTTC. Full variable domain (rest looked up from reference TRBV28 and TRBJ2-7): DVKVTQSSRYLVKRTGEKVFLECVQDMDHENMFWYRQDPGLGLRLIYFSYDVKMKEKGDIPEGYSVSREKKERFSLILESASTNQTSMYLCASASPYRQGKTYEQYFGPGTRLTVT.

This clonotype was seen ten or more times. The V gene is TRBV4-1, the J gene TRBJ2-3; the D gene is possibly TRBD1 (6 bases). Trimming pared 0 bases from V and 6 bases from J, leaving 16 bases between. The CDR3 has 16 amino acids. Germline loops: CDR1 MGHRA, CDR2 YSYEKL. CDR3 nucleotide sequence: TGCGCCAGCAGCCAAGACGACAGGCCGAGAGGTGATACGCAGTATTTT. Protein product: CASSQDDRPRGDTQYF.

This clonotype was detected ten times or more. The V call is TRBV11-2, the J call TRBJ2-1; TRBD2 matches at 15 bases. The length of the CDR3 is 18 residues. After removal of 3 bases from V and 12 bases from J, the junction contained 15 bases not matched to a gene. CDR1 SGHAT and CDR2 FQNNGV come from the germline V gene. CDR3 DNA: TGTGCCAGCAGCTTGGGGACTAGCGGGGGGTCCCAGTTGATTGGGCAGTTCTTC. This encodes CASSLGTSGGSQLIGQFF.

The rearrangement uses TRBV29-1 and TRBJ1-1; D perhaps matches TRBD1 (6 bases). With 6 bases removed from V and 3 bases from J, the gap between germline ends came to 14 bases. Germline CDR1 SQVTM, CDR2 ANQGSEA. This CDR3 region has 13 residues. The chain's CDR3 is CSVGRGGYTEAFF. The DNA of the CDR3 is TGCAGCGTCGGGAGAGGGGGATACACTGAAGCTTTCTTT.

Ten or more counts support this clonotype. The chain employs TRBV12-3 or TRBV12-4 and TRBJ1-2; D perhaps matches TRBD1 (6 bases). V was cut by 1 base and J by 4 bases, with 10 bases left in between. The CDR3 covers 14 residues. The CDR3 loop is CASSLGGPSYGYTF. The CDR3 nucleotides are TGTGCCAGCAGTTTAGGGGGGCCGTCCTATGGCTACACCTTC.

V is TRBV28 and J is TRBJ2-5; D gene ambiguous. CDR1 MDHEN and CDR2 SYDVKM come from the germline V gene. Trimming left V 6 bases short and J 6 bases short, with 20 bases between. CDR3 size: 15 residues. The CDR3 protein is CASRIYTLGSQTQYF. The CDR3 bases are TGTGCCAGCAGAATCTACACTCTTGGGTCGCAGACCCAGTACTTC.

J is TRBJ2-1 and V is TRBV18; 11 bases match TRBD2. With 0 bases clipped from V and 7 bases from J, the junction kept 5 bases outside the gene matches. Germline CDR1 is KGHSH and CDR2 is LQKENI. This CDR3 contains 16 residues. CDR3: CASSPPRLAGMNEQFF. The CDR3 nucleotides read TGTGCCAGCTCACCACCGAGACTAGCGGGAATGAATGAGCAGTTCTTC.

The chain couples TRBV7-3 to TRBJ1-2; TRBD1 is a possible D gene (6 bases). The CDR3 consists of 14 residues. CDR1 is SGHTA, CDR2 FQGTGA, per germline. With 5 bases removed from V and 3 bases from J, the gap between germline ends came to 13 bases. CDR3: CASSPSGEDYGYTF. The CDR3 DNA follows: TGTGCCAGCAGCCCCTCAGGGGAGGACTATGGCTACACCTTC.

This clonotype was observed many times. The J gene is TRBJ2-7, the V gene TRBV6-8; D perhaps matches TRBD1 (5 bases). CDR1 is MNHGY, CDR2 SAAAGT, per germline. The germline V and J ends were trimmed by 6 bases and 1 base, with 16 bases remaining between them. The CDR3 spans 15 residues. CDR3 nucleotides: TGTGCCAGCAGACAAGACAGTCTTAAATCCTACGAGCAGTACTTC. Translating gives CASRQDSLKSYEQYF.

This clonotype appeared a single time. A much larger clone differs from this one at a single base, so this may be a read error. V and J are TRBV5-1 and TRBJ2-3; D gene ambiguous. The CDR3 totals 14 residues. Germline V gene lookup returns CDR1 SGHRS and CDR2 YFSETQ. CDR3 in DNA: TGCGCCGGCAGGCCTTTGTCTAGCACAGATACGCAGTATTTT. Translated: CAGRPLSSTDTQYF.

This clonotype has a count of ten or more. This rearrangement joins TRBV6-1 to TRBJ2-3, with D maybe TRBD2 (6 bases). The germline V gene encodes CDR1 MNHNS and CDR2 SASEGT. Trimming removed 2 bases at V and 6 bases at J, with 9 bases between. CDR3 size: 13 residues. The CDR3, as DNA: TGTGCCAGCAGTGAATCGGGGGTTGATACGCAGTATTTT. Translation gives CASSESGVDTQYF.

The sample holds a few counts of this clonotype. The chain has TRBV18 and TRBJ1-3, with D possibly TRBD1 on 5 matching bases. The V and J ends lost 3 bases and 0 bases respectively, with 9 bases between them. Germline lookup yields CDR1 KGHSH and CDR2 LQKENI. The CDR3 loop spans 15 amino acids. The CDR3 DNA reads as TGTGCCAGCTCACCCCCGACAGTCTCTGGAAACACCATATATTTT. Translating gives CASSPPTVSGNTIYF.

The CDR3 sequence is CASSQWRGGHTDTQYF. The DNA for the CDR3 is TGTGCCAGCAGCCAATGGCGGGGGGGCCATACAGATACGCAGTATTTT. The chain has TRBV3-1 and TRBJ2-3; TRBD2 matches 9 bases. The ends lost 2 bases at V and 3 bases at J; junction bases unmatched: 6. This CDR3 region has 16 residues. Germline V gene data show CDR1 as LGHDT and CDR2 as YNNKEL (reference sequence).

For this clonotype: A much larger clone differs by one base, so this may be a read error. The chain has TRBV4-2 and TRBJ1-4; D may be TRBD1 (5 bases). This CDR3 contains 16 residues. CDR1 and CDR2 (germline): LGHNA, YNFKEQ. CDR3 amino acids: CASSHVSLEGNEKLSF. The CDR3 DNA follows: TGTGCCAGCAGCCATGTTAGTCTTGAGGGGAATGAAAAACTGTCTTTT.

This clonotype has at least ten counts. The germline gene is not matched at one end of the junction; a read error may be the cause. The chain links TRBV7-4 to TRBJ1-6; D may be TRBD1 (5 bases). Germline CDR1 and CDR2: SGHVT and SQSDAQ. The CDR3 is made up of 13 amino acids. The CDR3 DNA sequence: TGTGCCAGCAGCGGAGGCGGGGCTTCGCTACGGGTGTTT. Translation: CASSGGGASLRVF.

This clonotype was recorded many times. The chain recombines TRBV20-1 with TRBJ2-1, with 15 bases aligning to TRBD2. The V gene end was trimmed by 1 base and the J gene end by 0 bases; junction bases not matched to a gene: 16. The germline V gene encodes CDR1 DFQATT and CDR2 SNEGSKA (reference sequence). There are 22 residues in the CDR3. CDR3 bases: TGCAGTGCTAGAGTGGCAGGGGGCAGCGGGACTAGCGGGAGGAGCTCCTACAATGAGCAGTTCTTC. Translated: CSARVAGGSGTSGRSSYNEQFF.

This clonotype was seen at least ten times. The chain couples TRBV7-8 to TRBJ2-7; 11 bases fit TRBD1. V was clipped by 7 bases and J by 2 bases; unmatched bases: 4. Germline V CDR1 and CDR2: SGHVS, FQNEAQ. The CDR3 has 14 residues. The CDR3 loop is CASKGQGGTYEQYF. CDR3 nucleotides: TGTGCCAGCAAGGGACAGGGGGGGACCTACGAGCAGTACTTC.

Ten or more counts support this clonotype. This chain uses TRBV4-1 with TRBJ2-1, with TRBD2 as a possible D gene (6 bases). Germline CDR1 and CDR2: MGHRA and YSYEKL. Deletions cut 4 bases from V and 9 bases from J, with 16 bases between. The CDR3 has 14 residues. CDR3 region: CASSRSTSLVEQFF. The CDR3 bases are TGCGCCAGCAGCCGGTCGACTAGTCTTGTTGAGCAGTTCTTC.